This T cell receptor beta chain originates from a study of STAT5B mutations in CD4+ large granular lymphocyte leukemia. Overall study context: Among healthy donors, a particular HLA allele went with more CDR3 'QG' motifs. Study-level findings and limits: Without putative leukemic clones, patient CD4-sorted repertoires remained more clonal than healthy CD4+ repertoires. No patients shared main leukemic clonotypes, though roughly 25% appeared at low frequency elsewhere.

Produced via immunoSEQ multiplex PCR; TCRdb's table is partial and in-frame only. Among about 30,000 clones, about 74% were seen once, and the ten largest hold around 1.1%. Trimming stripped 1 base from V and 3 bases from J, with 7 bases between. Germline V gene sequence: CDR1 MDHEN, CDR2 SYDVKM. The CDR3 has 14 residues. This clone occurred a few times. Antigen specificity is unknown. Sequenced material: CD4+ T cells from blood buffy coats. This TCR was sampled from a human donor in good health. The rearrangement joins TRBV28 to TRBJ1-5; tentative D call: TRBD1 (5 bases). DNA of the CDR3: TGTGCCAGCAGTTTATCAGGGATCAATCAGCCCCAGCATTTT. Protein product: CASSLSGINQPQHF.